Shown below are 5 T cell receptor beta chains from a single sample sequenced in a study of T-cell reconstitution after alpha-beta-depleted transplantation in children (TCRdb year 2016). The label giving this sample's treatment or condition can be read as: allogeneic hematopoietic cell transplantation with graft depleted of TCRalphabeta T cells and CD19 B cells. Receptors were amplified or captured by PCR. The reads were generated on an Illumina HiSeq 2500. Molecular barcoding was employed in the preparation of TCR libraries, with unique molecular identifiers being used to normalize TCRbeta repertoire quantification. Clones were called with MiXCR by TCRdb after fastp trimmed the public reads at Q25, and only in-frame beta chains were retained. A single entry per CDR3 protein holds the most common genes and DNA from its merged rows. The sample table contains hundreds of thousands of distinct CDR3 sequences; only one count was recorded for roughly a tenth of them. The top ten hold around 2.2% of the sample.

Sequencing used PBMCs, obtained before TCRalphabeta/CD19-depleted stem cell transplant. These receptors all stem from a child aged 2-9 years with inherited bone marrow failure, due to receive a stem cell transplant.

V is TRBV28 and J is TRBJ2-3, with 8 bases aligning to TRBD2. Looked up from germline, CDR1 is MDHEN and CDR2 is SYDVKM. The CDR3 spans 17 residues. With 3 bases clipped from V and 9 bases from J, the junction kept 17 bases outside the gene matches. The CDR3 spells CASSLGREGLSFPTQYF. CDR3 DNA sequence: TGTGCCAGCAGTTTGGGACGGGAGGGCCTGTCCTTCCCCACGCAGTATTTT. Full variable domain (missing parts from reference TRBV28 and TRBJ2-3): DVKVTQSSRYLVKRTGEKVFLECVQDMDHENMFWYRQDPGLGLRLIYFSYDVKMKEKGDIPEGYSVSREKKERFSLILESASTNQTSMYLCASSLGREGLSFPTQYFGPGTRLTVL.

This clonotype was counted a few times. The CDR3: CASSWAGGNYGYTF. The DNA of the CDR3 is TGTGCCAGCAGTTGGGCAGGGGGTAACTATGGCTACACCTTC. This chain links TRBV27 with TRBJ1-2, with 7 bases aligning to TRBD1. The CDR3 has 14 amino acids. V was pared by 4 bases and J by 1 base, with 3 bases of the junction left unmatched. The germline CDR1 and CDR2 sequences are MNHEY and SMNVEV (reference sequence).

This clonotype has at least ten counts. The CDR3 sequence: CASSLAPEGQETQYF. DNA of the CDR3: TGCGCCAGCAGCTTGGCCCCTGAGGGCCAAGAGACCCAGTACTTC. This chain connects TRBV5-1 to TRBJ2-5; a weak D match, TRBD2 (5 bases). Germline V CDR1 and CDR2: SGHRS, YFSETQ. Trimming left V 0 bases short and J 1 base short, with 10 bases between. This CDR3 has 15 residues. Based on the CDR3 plus reference TRBV5-1 and TRBJ2-5, the full variable domain is KAGVTQTPRYLIKTRGQQVTLSCSPISGHRSVSWYQQTPGQGLQFLFEYFSETQRNKGNFPGRFSGRQFSNSRSEMNVSTLELGDSALYLCASSLAPEGQETQYFGPGTRLLVL.

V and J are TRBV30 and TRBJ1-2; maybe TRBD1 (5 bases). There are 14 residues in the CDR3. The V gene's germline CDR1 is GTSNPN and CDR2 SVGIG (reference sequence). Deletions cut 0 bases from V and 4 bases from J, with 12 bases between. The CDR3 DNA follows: TGTGCCTGGAGTGTTGAGGCAGGGCCCTATGGCTACACCTTC. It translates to CAWSVEAGPYGYTF.

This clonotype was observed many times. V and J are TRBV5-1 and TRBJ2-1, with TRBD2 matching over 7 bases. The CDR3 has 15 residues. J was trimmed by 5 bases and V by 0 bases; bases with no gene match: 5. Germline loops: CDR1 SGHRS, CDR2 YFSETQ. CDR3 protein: CASSLGLAIHNEQFF. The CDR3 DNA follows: TGCGCCAGCAGCTTGGGACTAGCAATACACAATGAGCAGTTCTTC.